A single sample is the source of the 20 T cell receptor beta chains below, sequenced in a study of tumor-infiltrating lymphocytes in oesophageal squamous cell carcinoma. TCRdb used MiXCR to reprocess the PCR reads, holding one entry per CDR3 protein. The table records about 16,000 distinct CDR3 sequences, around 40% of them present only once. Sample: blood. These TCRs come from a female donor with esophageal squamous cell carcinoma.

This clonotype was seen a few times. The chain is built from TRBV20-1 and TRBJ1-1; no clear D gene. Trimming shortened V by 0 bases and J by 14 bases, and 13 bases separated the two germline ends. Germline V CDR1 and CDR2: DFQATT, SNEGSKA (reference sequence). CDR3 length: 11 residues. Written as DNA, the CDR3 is TGCAGTGCTAGAGAAAGCCTAGCTTGGTTCTTT. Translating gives CSARESLAWFF.

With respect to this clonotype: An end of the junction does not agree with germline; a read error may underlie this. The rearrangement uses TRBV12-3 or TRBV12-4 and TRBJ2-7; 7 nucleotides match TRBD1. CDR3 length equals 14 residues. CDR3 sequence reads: CASTRGSVNSPLHF. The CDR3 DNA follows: TGTGCCAGCACCAGGGGGAGTGTTAATTCACCCCTCCACTTC.

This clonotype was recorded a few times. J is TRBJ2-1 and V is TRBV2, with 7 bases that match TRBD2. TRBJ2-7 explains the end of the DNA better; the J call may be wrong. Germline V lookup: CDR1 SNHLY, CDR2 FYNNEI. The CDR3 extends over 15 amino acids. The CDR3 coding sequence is TGTGCCAGCAGTCCACTAGCGCTATCCTACAATGAGCAGTACTTC. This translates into CASSPLALSYNEQYF.

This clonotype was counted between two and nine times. CDR3 sequence: CASSKTISQETQYF. The CDR3 nucleotides are TGCGCCAGCAGTAAGACCATATCCCAAGAGACCCAGTACTTC. The V call is TRBV10-2, the J call TRBJ2-5; D call uncertain. Germline lookup yields CDR1 WSHSY and CDR2 SAAADI. This CDR3 is 14 amino acids long. V dropped 5 bases and J dropped 1 base, with 11 bases sitting between them.

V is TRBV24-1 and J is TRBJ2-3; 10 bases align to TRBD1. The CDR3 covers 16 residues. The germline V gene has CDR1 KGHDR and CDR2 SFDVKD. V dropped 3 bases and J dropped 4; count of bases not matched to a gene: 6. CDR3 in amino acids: CATSDPGQGSADTQYF. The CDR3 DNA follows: TGTGCCACCAGTGATCCGGGACAGGGGTCCGCAGATACGCAGTATTTT.

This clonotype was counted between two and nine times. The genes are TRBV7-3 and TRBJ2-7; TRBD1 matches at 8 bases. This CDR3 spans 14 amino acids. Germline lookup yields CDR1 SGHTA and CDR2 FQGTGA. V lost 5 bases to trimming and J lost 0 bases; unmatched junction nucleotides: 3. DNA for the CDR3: TGTGCCAGCAGCCTGGACAGGGACTCCTACGAGCAGTACTTC. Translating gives CASSLDRDSYEQYF. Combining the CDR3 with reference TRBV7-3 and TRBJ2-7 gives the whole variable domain GAGVSQTPSNKVTEKGKYVELRCDPISGHTALYWYRQSLGQGPEFLIYFQGTGAADDSGLPNDRFFAVRPEGSVSTLKIQRTERGDSAVYLCASSLDRDSYEQYFGPGTRLTVT.

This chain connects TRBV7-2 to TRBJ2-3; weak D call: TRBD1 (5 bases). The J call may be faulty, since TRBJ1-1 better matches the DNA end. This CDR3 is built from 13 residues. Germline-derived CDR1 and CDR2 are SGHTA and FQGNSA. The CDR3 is CASSQQENTEAFF. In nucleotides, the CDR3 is TGTGCCAGCAGCCAACAGGAAAACACTGAAGCTTTCTTT.

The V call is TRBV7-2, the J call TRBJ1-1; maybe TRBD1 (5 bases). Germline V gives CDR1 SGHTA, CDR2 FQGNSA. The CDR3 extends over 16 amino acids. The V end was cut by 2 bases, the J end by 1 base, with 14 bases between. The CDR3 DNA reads TGTGCCAGCAGCTTATCAGTTGGTCAGGGGAACACTGAAGCTTTCTTT. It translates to CASSLSVGQGNTEAFF.

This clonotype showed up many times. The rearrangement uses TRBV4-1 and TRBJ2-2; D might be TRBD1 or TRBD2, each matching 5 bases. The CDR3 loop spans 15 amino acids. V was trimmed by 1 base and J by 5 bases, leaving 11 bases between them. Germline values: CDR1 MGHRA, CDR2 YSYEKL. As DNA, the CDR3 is TGCGCCAGCAGCCAAGGGGACGCGAGGACCGGGGAGCTGTTTTTT. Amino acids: CASSQGDARTGELFF.

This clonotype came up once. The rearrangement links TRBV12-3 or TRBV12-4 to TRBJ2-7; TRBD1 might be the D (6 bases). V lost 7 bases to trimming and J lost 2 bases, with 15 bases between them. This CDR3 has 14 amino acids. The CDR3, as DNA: TGTGCCAGCAACCAACAGGGCGCTACCTACGAGCAGTACTTC. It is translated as CASNQQGATYEQYF.

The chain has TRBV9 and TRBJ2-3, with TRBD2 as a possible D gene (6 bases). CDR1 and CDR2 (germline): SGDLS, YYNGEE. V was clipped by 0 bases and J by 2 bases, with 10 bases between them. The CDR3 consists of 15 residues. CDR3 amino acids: CASSVAGVNTDTQYF. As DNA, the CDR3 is TGTGCCAGCAGCGTAGCGGGGGTCAACACAGATACGCAGTATTTT.

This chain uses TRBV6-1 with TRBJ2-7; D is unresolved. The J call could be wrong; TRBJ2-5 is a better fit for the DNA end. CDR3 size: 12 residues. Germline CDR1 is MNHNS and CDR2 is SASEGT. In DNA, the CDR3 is TGTGCCAGCAGTGATTGGGTGGAGACCCAGTACTTC. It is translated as CASSDWVETQYF.

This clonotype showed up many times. The CDR3 coding sequence is TGTGCCAGCAGGACAGACCGAAAAGCACCCAAAAACATTCAGTACTTC. It specifies CASRTDRKAPKNIQYF. The chain uses TRBV6-1 and TRBJ2-4; a possible D gene is TRBD1 (5 bases). The CDR3 loop spans 16 amino acids. Germline-derived CDR1 and CDR2 are MNHNS and SASEGT. V dropped 6 bases and J dropped 2 bases, with 17 bases sitting between them.

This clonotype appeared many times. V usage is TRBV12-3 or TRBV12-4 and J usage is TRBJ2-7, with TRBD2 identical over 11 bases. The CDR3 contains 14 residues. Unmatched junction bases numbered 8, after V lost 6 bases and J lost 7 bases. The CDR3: CASSGLAGYNEQYF. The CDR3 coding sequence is TGTGCCAGCAGCGGACTAGCGGGTTACAATGAGCAGTACTTC.

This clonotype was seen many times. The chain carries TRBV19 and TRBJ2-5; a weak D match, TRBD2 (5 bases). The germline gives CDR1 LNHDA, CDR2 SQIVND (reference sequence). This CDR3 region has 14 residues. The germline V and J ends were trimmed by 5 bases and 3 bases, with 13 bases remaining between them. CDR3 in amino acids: CASSHATTKETQYF. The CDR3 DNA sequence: TGTGCCAGTAGTCACGCGACTACTAAAGAGACCCAGTACTTC.

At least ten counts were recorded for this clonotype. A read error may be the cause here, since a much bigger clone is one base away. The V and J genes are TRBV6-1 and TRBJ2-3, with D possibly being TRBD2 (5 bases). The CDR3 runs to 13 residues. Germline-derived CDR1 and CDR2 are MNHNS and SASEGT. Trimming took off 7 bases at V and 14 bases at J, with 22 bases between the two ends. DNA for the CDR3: TGTGCCAGCACCCGGGGTAGTACCGGGGAGCTGTATTTT. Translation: CASTRGSTGELYF.

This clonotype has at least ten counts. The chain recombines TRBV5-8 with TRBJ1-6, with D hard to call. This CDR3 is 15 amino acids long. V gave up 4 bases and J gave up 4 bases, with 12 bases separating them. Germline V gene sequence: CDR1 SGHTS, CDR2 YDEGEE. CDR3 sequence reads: CASSQPRSYNSPLHF. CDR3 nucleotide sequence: TGTGCCAGCAGCCAGCCCCGGTCTTATAATTCACCCCTCCACTTT.

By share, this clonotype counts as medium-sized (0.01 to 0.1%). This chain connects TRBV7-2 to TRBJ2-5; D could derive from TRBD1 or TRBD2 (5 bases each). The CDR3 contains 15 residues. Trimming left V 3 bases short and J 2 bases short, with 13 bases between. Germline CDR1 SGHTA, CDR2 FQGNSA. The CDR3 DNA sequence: TGTGCCAGCAGCTTTACCGGGACCTCTCAAGAGACCCAGTACTTC. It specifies CASSFTGTSQETQYF.

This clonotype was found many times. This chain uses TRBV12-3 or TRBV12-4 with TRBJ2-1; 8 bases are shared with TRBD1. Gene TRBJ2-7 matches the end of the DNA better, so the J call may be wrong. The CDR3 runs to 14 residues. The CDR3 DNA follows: TGTGCCAGCCGCCGACAGGGGAACTACAATGAGCAGTACTTC. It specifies CASRRQGNYNEQYF.

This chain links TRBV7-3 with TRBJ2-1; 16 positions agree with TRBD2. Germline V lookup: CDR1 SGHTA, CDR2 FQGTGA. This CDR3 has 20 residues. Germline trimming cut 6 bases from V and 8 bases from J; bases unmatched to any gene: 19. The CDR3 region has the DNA TGTGCCAGCAGTAGAAGGGGGGGACTAGCGGGGGGGAAATGGACGCATGAGCAGTTCTTC. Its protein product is CASSRRGGLAGGKWTHEQFF.